This T cell receptor (beta chain) was captured by sequencing in a study of blood T cell repertoires in COVID-19. Whole-study context: T cells, B-cell-depleted T cells, or PBMCs supplied cDNA or gDNA.

Here immunoSEQ multiplex PCR was the method, and the copy in TCRdb shows in-frame clones only, minus some. The profile shows under 300,000 clones, about nine tenths of them singletons. The CDR3 covers 14 residues. The germline V gene has CDR1 LNHDA and CDR2 SQIVND (reference sequence). V lost 4 bases to trimming and J lost 3 bases; unmatched junction nucleotides: 3. This sequence was found in a man aged 30 to 39 with COVID-19, enrolled during active disease. The chain uses TRBV19 and TRBJ2-1; 7 bases are a match to TRBD2. The source material was peripheral blood. CDR3 DNA sequence: TGTGCCAGTAGTACATTAGCGGGCTACAATGAGCAGTTCTTC. This sequence encodes CASSTLAGYNEQFF.